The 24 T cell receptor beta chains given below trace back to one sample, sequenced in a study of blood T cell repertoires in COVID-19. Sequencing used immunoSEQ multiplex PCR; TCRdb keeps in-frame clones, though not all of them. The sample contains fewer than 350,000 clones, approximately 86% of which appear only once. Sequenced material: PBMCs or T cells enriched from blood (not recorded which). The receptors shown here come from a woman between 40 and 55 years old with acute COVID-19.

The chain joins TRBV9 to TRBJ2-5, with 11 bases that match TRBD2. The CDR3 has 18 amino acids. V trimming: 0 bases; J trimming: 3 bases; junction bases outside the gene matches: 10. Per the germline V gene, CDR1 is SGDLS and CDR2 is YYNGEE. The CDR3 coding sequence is TGTGCCAGCAGCGTAGCTGGGTCTAGCGGGGGGAGGGAAGAGACCCAGTACTTC. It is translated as CASSVAGSSGGREETQYF.

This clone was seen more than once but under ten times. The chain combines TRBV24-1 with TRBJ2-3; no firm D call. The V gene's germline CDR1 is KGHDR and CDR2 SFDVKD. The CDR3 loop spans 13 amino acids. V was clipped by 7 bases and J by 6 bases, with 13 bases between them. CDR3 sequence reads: CATSGHRRDTQYF. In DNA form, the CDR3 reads TGTGCCACCAGCGGCCACCGCAGGGATACGCAGTATTTT.

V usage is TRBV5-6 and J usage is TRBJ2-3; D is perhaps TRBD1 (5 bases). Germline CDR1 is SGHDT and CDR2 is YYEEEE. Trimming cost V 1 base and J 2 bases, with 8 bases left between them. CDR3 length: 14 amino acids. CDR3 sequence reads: CASSLNRYTDTQYF. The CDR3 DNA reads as TGTGCCAGCAGCTTGAACAGGTACACAGATACGCAGTATTTT.

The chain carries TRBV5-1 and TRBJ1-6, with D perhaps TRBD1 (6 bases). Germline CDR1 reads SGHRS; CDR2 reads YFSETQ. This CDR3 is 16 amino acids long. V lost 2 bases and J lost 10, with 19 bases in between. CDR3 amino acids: CASSFNSRGGYSPLHF. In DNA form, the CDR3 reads TGCGCCAGCAGCTTCAATTCCAGGGGAGGGTACTCACCCCTCCACTTT.

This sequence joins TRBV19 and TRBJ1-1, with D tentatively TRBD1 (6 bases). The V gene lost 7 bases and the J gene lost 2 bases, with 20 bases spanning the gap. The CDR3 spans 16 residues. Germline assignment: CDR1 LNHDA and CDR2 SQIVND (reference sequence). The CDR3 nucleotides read TGTGCCAGTATGGTGGGTGCGGGGGCGGAAAACACTGAAGCTTTCTTT. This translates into CASMVGAGAENTEAFF.

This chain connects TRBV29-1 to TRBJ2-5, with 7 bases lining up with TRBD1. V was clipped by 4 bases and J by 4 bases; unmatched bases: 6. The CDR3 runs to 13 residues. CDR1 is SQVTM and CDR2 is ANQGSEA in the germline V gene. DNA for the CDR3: TGCAGCGTTGGGGACAGCACCGGAGAGACCCAGTACTTC. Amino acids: CSVGDSTGETQYF.

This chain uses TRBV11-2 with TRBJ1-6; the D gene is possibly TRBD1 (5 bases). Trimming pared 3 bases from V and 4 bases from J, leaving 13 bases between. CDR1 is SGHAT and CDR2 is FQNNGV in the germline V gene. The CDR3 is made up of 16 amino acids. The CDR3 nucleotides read TGTGCCAGCAGCTTGGAGGGGAGGCCATATAATTCACCCCTCCACTTT. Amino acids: CASSLEGRPYNSPLHF.

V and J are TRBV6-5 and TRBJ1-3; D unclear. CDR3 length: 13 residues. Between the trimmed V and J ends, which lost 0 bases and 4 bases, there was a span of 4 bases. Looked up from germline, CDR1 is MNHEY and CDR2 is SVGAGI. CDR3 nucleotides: TGTGCCAGCAGTTACTCCGGGGGAAACACCATATATTTT. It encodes CASSYSGGNTIYF.

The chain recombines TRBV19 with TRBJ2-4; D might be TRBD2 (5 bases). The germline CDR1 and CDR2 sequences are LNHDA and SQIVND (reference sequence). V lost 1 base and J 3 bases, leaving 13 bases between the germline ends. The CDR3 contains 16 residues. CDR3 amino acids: CASSIASSTGKNIQYF. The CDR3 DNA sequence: TGTGCCAGTAGTATAGCATCTAGCACTGGCAAAAACATTCAGTACTTC.

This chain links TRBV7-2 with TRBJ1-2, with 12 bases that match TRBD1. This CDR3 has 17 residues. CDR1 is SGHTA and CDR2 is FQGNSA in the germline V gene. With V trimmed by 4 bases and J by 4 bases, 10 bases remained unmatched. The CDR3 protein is CASSSANAGQGAYGYTF. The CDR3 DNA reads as TGTGCCAGCAGCTCAGCTAACGCGGGACAGGGGGCCTATGGCTACACCTTC.

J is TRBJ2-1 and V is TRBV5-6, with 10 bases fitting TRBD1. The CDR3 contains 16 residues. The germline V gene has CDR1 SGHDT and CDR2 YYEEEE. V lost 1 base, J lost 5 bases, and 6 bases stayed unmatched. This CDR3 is CASSLPDRGPHNEQFF. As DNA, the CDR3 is TGTGCCAGCAGCTTGCCTGACAGGGGGCCGCACAATGAGCAGTTCTTC.

The CDR3 sequence is CATSRDLRPGSGTGDRNTIYF. For the CDR3, the DNA is TGTGCCACCAGCAGAGATCTTCGACCGGGATCCGGGACAGGGGATAGAAACACCATATATTTT. V is TRBV15 and J is TRBJ1-3; 10 nucleotides agree with TRBD1. J was trimmed by 5 bases and V by 0 bases; bases with no gene match: 19. This CDR3 has 21 amino acids. The V gene's germline CDR1 is LNHNV and CDR2 YYDKDF (reference sequence).

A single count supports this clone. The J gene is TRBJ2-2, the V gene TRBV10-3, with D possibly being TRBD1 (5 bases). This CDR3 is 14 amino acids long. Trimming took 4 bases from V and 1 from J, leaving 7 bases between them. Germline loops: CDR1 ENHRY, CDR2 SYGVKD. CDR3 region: CAISGRENTGELFF. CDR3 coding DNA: TGTGCCATCAGTGGCAGGGAGAACACCGGGGAGCTGTTTTTT.

Written as DNA, the CDR3 is TGTGCCAGCAGCTTGGGACAGGGGGCTCAGAGGGGCTACACCTTC. This codes for CASSLGQGAQRGYTF. V and J are TRBV3-1 (or the pseudogene TRBV3-2) and TRBJ1-2, with 12 bases matching TRBD1. CDR3 length: 15 amino acids. V shed 5 bases, J shed 8 bases, and the junction held 9 bases outside the gene matches. CDR1 LGHDT and CDR2 YNNKEL come from the germline V gene (reference sequence).

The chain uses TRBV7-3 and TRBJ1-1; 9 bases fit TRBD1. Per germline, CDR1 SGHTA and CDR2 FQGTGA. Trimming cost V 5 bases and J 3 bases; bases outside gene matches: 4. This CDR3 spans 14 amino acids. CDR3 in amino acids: CASSGRTGDTEAFF. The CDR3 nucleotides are TGTGCCAGCAGCGGACGGACAGGGGACACTGAAGCTTTCTTT.

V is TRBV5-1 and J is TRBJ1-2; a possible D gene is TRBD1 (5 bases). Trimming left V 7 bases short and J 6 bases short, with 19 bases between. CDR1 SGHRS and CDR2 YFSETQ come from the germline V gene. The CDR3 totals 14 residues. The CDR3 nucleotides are TGCGCCAGCGCCCCAAACGGGGGGGTTGATGGCTACACCTTC. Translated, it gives CASAPNGGVDGYTF.

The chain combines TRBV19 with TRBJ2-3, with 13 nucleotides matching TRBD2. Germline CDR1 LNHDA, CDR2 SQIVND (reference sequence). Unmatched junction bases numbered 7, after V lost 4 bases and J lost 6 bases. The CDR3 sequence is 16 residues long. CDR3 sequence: CASSTTSGRALDTQYF. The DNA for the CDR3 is TGTGCCAGTAGTACCACTAGCGGGAGGGCCTTGGATACGCAGTATTTT.

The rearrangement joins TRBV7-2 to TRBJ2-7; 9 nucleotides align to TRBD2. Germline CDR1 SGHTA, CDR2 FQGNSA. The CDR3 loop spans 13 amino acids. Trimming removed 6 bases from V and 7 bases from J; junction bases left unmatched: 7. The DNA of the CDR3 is TGTGCCAGCAGGGAGCGGGGGGCAGGGGAGCAGTACTTC. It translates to CASRERGAGEQYF.

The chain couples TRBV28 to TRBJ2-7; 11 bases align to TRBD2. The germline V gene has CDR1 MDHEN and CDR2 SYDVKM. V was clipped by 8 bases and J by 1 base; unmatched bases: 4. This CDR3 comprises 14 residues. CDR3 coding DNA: TGTGCCAGCGAGACTAGCGGGGAGTCCTACGAGCAGTACTTC. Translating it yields CASETSGESYEQYF.

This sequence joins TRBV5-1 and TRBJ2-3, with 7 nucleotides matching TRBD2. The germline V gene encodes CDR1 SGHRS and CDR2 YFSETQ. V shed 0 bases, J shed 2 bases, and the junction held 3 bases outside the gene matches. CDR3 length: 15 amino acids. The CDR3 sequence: CASSLGDYYTDTQYF. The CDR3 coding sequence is TGCGCCAGCAGCTTGGGGGACTACTACACAGATACGCAGTATTTT. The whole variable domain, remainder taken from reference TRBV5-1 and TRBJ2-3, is KAGVTQTPRYLIKTRGQQVTLSCSPISGHRSVSWYQQTPGQGLQFLFEYFSETQRNKGNFPGRFSGRQFSNSRSEMNVSTLELGDSALYLCASSLGDYYTDTQYFGPGTRLTVL.

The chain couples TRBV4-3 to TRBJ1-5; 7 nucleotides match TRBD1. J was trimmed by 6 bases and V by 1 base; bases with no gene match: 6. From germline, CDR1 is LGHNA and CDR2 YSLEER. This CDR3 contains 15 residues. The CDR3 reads CASSQVRQGSQPQHF. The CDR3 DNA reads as TGCGCCAGCAGCCAAGTTCGACAGGGCAGTCAGCCCCAGCATTTT.

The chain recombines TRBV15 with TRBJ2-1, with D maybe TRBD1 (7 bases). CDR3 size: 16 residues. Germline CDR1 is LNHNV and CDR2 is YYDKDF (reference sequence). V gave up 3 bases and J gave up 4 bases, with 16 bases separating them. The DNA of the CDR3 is TGTGCCACCAGCAGTGGACAGGACTATTTATACAATGAGCAGTTCTTC. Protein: CATSSGQDYLYNEQFF.

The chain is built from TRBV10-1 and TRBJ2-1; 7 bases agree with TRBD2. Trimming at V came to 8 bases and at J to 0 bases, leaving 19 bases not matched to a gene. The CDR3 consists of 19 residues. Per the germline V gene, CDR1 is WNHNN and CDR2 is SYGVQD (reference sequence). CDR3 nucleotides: TGCGCCAGCCATCACCATGGACTAGAACAGAAACTCTCCTACAATGAGCAGTTCTTC. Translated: CASHHHGLEQKLSYNEQFF.

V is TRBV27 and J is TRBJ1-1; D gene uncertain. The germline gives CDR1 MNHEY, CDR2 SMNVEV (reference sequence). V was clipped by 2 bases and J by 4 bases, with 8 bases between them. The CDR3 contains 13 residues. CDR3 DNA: TGTGCCAGCAGTTTAATGGGCGCCACTGAAGCTTTCTTT. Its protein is CASSLMGATEAFF.